Following are 2 T cell receptor beta chains from one sample sequenced in a study of blood T cell repertoires in COVID-19. The method was immunoSEQ multiplex PCR; TCRdb's version includes in-frame clones alone and lacks a portion of them. The profile shows approximately 46,000 clones, roughly 80% of them singletons. The sample comprised peripheral blood. Source of these receptors: a human donor in a cohort sampled during active COVID-19.

This chain connects TRBV19 to TRBJ2-7, with a weak D call TRBD2 (6 bases). The CDR3 length is 16 residues. Germline V gene data show CDR1 as LNHDA and CDR2 as SQIVND (reference sequence). Trimming pared 7 bases from V and 5 bases from J, leaving 24 bases between. The CDR3 DNA is TGTGCCAGTACCGCCCGCGGGACGGCACCTATCCACGAGCAGTACTTC. Amino acid sequence: CASTARGTAPIHEQYF. Full variable domain (missing parts from reference TRBV19 and TRBJ2-7): DGGITQSPKYLFRKEGQNVTLSCEQNLNHDAMYWYRQDPGQGLRLIYYSQIVNDFQKGDIAEGYSVSREKKESFPLTVTSAQKNPTAFYLCASTARGTAPIHEQYFGPGTRLTVT.

This clone was counted only a few times. This sequence joins TRBV7-9 and TRBJ1-5, with D tentatively TRBD1 (6 bases). This CDR3 has 15 residues. With 2 bases removed from V and 7 bases from J, the gap between germline ends came to 15 bases. Per germline, CDR1 SEHNR and CDR2 FQNEAQ (reference sequence). CDR3 loop: CASSLSEERGQPQHF. DNA for the CDR3: TGTGCCAGCAGCTTAAGTGAGGAAAGGGGGCAGCCCCAGCATTTT. The complete variable domain, with remaining parts taken from reference TRBV7-9 and TRBJ1-5, reads DTGVSQNPRHKITKRGQNVTFRCDPISEHNRLYWYRQTLGQGPEFLTYFQNEAQLEKSRLLSDRFSAERPKGSFSTLEIQRTEQGDSAMYLCASSLSEERGQPQHFGDGTRLSIL.